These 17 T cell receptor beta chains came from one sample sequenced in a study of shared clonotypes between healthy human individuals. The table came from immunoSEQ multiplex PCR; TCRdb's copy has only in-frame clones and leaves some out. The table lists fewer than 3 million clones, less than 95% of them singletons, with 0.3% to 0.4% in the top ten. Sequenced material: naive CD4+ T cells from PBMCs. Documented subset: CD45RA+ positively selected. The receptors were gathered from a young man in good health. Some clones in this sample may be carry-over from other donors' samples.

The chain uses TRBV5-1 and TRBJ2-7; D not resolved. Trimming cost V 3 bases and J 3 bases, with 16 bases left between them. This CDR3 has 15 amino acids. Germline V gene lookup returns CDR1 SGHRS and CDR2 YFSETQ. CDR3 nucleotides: TGCGCCAGCAGCTCCTCCGGTTGGGTGGGCTACGAGCAGTACTTC. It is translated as CASSSSGWVGYEQYF.

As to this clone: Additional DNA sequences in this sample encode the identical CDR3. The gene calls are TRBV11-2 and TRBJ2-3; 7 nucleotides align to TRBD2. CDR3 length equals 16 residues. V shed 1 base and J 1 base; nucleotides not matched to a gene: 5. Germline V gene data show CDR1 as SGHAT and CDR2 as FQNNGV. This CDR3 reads CASSLARLAGTDTQYF. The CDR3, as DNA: TGTGCCAGCAGCTTAGCCCGACTAGCCGGCACAGATACGCAGTATTTT.

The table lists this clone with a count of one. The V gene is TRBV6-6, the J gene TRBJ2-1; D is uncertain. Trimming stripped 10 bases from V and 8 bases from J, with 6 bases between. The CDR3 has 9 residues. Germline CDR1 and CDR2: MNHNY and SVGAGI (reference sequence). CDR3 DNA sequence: TGTGCCACCTGGGATGAGCAGTTCTTC. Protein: CATWDEQFF.

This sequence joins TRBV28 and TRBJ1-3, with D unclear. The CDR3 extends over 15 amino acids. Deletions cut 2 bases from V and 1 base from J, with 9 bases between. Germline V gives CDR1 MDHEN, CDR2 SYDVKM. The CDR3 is CASSLPQGSGNTIYF. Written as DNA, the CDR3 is TGTGCCAGCAGTTTACCCCAAGGTTCTGGAAACACCATATATTTT.

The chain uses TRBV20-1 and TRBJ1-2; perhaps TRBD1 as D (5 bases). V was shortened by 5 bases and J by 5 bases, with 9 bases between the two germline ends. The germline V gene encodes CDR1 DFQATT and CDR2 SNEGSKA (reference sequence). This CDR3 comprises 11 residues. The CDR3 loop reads CSAYRIYGYTF. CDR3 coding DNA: TGCAGTGCTTACAGGATATATGGCTACACCTTC.

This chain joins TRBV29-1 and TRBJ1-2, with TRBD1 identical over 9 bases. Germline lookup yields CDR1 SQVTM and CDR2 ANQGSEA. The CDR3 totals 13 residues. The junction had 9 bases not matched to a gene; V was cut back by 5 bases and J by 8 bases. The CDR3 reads CSVSGTGLKGYTF. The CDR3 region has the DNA TGCAGCGTTTCCGGGACAGGGCTGAAGGGCTACACCTTC.

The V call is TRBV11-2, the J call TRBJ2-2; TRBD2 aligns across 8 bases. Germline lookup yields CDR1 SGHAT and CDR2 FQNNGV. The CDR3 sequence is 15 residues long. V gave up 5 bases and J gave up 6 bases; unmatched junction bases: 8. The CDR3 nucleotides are TGTGCCAGCAGCATTGTAGCGGGAATCGCCGGGGAGCTGTTTTTT. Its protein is CASSIVAGIAGELFF.

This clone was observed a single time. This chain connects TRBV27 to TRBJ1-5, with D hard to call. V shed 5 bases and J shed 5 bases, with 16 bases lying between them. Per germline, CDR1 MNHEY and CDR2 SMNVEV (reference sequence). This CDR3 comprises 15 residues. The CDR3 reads CASSPSWVWDQPQHF. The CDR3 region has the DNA TGTGCCAGCAGTCCGAGTTGGGTGTGGGATCAGCCCCAGCATTTT.

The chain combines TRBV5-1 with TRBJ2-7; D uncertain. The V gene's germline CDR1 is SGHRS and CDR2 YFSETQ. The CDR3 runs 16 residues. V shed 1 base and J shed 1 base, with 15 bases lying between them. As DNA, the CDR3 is TGCGCCAGCAGCTTGTTTCAGGACGCAAATTCCTACGAGCAGTACTTC. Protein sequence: CASSLFQDANSYEQYF.

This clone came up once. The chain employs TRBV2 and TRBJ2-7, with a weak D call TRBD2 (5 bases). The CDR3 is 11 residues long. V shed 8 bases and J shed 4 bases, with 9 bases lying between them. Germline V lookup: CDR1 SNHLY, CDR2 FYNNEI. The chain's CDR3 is CASGREYEQYF. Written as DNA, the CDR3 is TGTGCCAGCGGGAGAGAATACGAGCAGTACTTC.

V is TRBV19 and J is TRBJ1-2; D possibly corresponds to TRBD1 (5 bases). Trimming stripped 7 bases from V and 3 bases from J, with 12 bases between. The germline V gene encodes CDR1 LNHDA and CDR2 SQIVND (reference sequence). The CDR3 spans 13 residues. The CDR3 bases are TGTGCCAGTAAGGGGATGAAGGACTATGGCTACACCTTC. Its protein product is CASKGMKDYGYTF.

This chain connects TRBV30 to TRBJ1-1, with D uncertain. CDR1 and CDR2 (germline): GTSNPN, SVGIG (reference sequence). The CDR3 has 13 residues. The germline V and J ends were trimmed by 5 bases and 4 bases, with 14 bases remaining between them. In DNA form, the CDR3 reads TGTGCCTGGGTGGGGTTACGGAGCACTGAAGCTTTCTTT. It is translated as CAWVGLRSTEAFF.

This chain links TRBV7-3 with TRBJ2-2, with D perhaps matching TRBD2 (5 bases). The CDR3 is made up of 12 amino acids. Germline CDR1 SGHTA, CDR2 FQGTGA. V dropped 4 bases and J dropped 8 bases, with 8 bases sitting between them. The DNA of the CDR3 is TGTGCCAGCAGCTCCGGCGGGGGGGAGCTGTTTTTT. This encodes CASSSGGGELFF. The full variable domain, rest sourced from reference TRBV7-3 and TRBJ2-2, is GAGVSQTPSNKVTEKGKYVELRCDPISGHTALYWYRQSLGQGPEFLIYFQGTGAADDSGLPNDRFFAVRPEGSVSTLKIQRTERGDSAVYLCASSSGGGELFFGEGSRLTVL.

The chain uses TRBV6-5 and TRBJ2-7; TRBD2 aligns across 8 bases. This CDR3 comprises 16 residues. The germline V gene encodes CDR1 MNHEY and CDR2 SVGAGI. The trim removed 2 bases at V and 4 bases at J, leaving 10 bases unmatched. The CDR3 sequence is CASSYRAGVRDYEQYF. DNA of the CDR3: TGTGCCAGCAGTTACCGAGCGGGAGTGAGGGATTACGAGCAGTACTTC.

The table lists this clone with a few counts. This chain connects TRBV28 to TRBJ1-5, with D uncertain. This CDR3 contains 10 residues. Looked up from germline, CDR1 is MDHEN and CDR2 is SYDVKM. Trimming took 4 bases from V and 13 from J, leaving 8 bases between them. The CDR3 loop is CASSSGIQHF. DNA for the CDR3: TGTGCCAGCAGTTCCGGCATACAGCATTTT.

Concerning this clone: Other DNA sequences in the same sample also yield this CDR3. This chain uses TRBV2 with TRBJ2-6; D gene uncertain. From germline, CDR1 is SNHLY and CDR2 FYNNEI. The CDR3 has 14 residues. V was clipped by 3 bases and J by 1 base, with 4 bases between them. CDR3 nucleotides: TGTGCCAGCAGTGAGAGGTCTGGGGCCAACGTCCTGACTTTC. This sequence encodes CASSERSGANVLTF.

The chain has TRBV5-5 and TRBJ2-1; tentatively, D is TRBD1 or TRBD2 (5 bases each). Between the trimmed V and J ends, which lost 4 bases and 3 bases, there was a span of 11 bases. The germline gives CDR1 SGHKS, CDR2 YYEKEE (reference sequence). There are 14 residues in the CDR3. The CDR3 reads CASSRDGVYNEQFF. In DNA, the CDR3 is TGTGCCAGCAGCCGGGACGGAGTCTACAATGAGCAGTTCTTC. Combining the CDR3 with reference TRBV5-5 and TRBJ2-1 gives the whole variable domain DAGVTQSPTHLIKTRGQQVTLRCSPISGHKSVSWYQQVLGQGPQFIFQYYEKEERGRGNFPDRFSARQFPNYSSELNVNALLLGDSALYLCASSRDGVYNEQFFGPGTRLTVL.